This record concerns one T cell receptor (beta chain) sequence. The entry originates in a study of blood T cell repertoires in COVID-19. V lost 2 bases and J lost 4, with 14 bases in between. Germline V gene data show CDR1 as MNHEY and CDR2 as SVGAGI. The CDR3 loop spans 15 amino acids. The assay was immunoSEQ multiplex PCR, and TCRdb's table has in-frame clones only and misses some. There are more than 200,000 clones in the sample; about 87% occur only once, and over 5% lies in the top ten. The sequenced material came from peripheral blood. This rearrangement joins TRBV6-5 to TRBJ2-5, with D maybe TRBD2 (6 bases). The TCR sequence derives from a woman aged 55-69 years with COVID-19, enrolled during active disease. The CDR3 spells CASSYGGEFRETQYF. The CDR3 DNA follows: TGTGCCAGCAGTTACGGCGGGGAGTTTCGAGAGACCCAGTACTTC.